The 12 T cell receptor beta chains given below trace back to one sample, sequenced in a study of post-analysis software for immune sequencing data. Broader study findings: TRBV segments more frequent in patients than in controls numbered a few and included TRBV5-6, TRBV5-1 and TRBV20-1.

TCR beta libraries were prepared from cDNA with unique molecular identifiers. TCRdb independently ran MiXCR on the PCR reads; one entry per CDR3 protein. The sample includes 820,000 or so distinct CDR3 sequences, roughly 50% seen only once; the top ten take 4.6%. The antigens of these receptors remain unknown. Sample: blood. The receptors come from a girl under 18 with multiple sclerosis.

The rearrangement links TRBV5-1 to TRBJ1-2; D might be TRBD1 (5 bases). The CDR3 runs 12 residues. Per the germline V gene, CDR1 is SGHRS and CDR2 is YFSETQ. Trimming stripped 4 bases from V and 4 bases from J, with 8 bases between. The CDR3 spells CASSNGAYGYTF. In DNA form, the CDR3 reads TGCGCCAGCAGCAACGGGGCCTATGGCTACACCTTC.

This clonotype was observed a few times. The chain is built from TRBV29-1 and TRBJ2-4; possibly TRBD1 or TRBD2 for D (5 bases each). The J call may be wrong; the DNA end is better matched by TRBJ2-7. The CDR3 is made up of 12 amino acids. CDR1 SQVTM and CDR2 ANQGSEA come from the germline V gene. The CDR3 spells CSATGLVYEQYF. The CDR3 DNA reads TGCAGCGCCACGGGGCTAGTCTACGAGCAGTACTTC.

The rearrangement uses TRBV12-3 or TRBV12-4 and TRBJ2-1, with 15 bases identical to TRBD2. The CDR3 has 17 residues. With V trimmed by 5 bases and J by 15 bases, 17 bases remained unmatched. This CDR3 reads CASSNLAPGLAGGSGFF. DNA for the CDR3: TGTGCCAGCAGTAACCTCGCACCGGGACTAGCGGGGGGTAGCGGGTTCTTC.

In the case of this clonotype: Its ends do not fully match the called genes, so a read error is possible. Written as DNA, the CDR3 is TGCAGTGCTCAGAGGGGGGGAGAGACCCAGGACTTC. It is translated as CSAQRGGETQDF. V and J are TRBV20-1 and TRBJ2-5, with D possibly being TRBD2 (7 bases). The germline V gene has CDR1 DFQATT and CDR2 SNEGSKA (reference sequence). The CDR3 consists of 12 residues.

This clonotype was detected only a few times. The chain uses TRBV27 and TRBJ2-7; 11 bases match TRBD2. V shed 6 bases and J 5 bases; nucleotides not matched to a gene: 12. CDR3 length equals 16 residues. Germline V gene lookup returns CDR1 MNHEY and CDR2 SMNVEV (reference sequence). The CDR3 spells CASSLTSGSGFHEQYF. CDR3 coding DNA: TGTGCCAGCAGCCTCACTAGCGGGAGTGGATTCCACGAGCAGTACTTC.

The rearrangement links TRBV11-2 to TRBJ2-1; tentatively, D is TRBD2 (6 bases). The CDR3 is made up of 16 amino acids. V lost 1 base, J lost 4 bases, and 14 bases lay in between. Germline lookup yields CDR1 SGHAT and CDR2 FQNNGV. As DNA, the CDR3 is TGTGCCAGCAGCTTAGGCGGTAGCGGCTTTTACAATGAGCAGTTCTTC. Its translation: CASSLGGSGFYNEQFF.

This chain joins TRBV29-1 and TRBJ2-1; TRBD2 might be the D (6 bases). The CDR3 has 13 amino acids. From germline, CDR1 is SQVTM and CDR2 ANQGSEA. Deletions cut 6 bases from V and 5 bases from J, with 14 bases between. In nucleotides, the CDR3 is TGCAGCGTGGCGGGGCGGGTAAACAATGAGCAGTTCTTC. Protein: CSVAGRVNNEQFF.

J is TRBJ2-3 and V is TRBV7-9; TRBD1 aligns across 7 bases. The CDR3 consists of 15 residues. Germline-derived CDR1 and CDR2 are SEHNR and FQNEAQ (reference sequence). The junction had 3 bases not matched to a gene; V was cut back by 3 bases and J by 0 bases. In DNA form, the CDR3 reads TGTGCCAGCAGCTTGACAGGGCCTAGCACAGATACGCAGTATTTT. Protein product: CASSLTGPSTDTQYF.

This clonotype showed up just a few times. The J gene is TRBJ1-1, the V gene TRBV7-9; D is unclear. Germline CDR1 reads SEHNR; CDR2 reads FQNEAQ (reference sequence). The CDR3 contains 11 residues. V was trimmed by 3 bases and J by 4 bases, leaving 3 bases between them. The DNA of the CDR3 is TGTGCCAGCAGCTTCCCCACTGAAGCTTTCTTT. This gives the protein CASSFPTEAFF. The full variable domain, rest sourced from reference TRBV7-9 and TRBJ1-1, is DTGVSQNPRHKITKRGQNVTFRCDPISEHNRLYWYRQTLGQGPEFLTYFQNEAQLEKSRLLSDRFSAERPKGSFSTLEIQRTEQGDSAMYLCASSFPTEAFFGQGTRLTVV.

V usage is TRBV7-9 and J usage is TRBJ2-5, with 11 nucleotides matching TRBD2. Germline V gene sequence: CDR1 SEHNR, CDR2 FQNEAQ (reference sequence). J lost 5 bases, V lost 3 bases, and 11 bases had no gene match. The CDR3 totals 17 residues. The CDR3 bases are TGTGCCAGCAGCTTGCTAACAACTAGCGGGAGTGGGGAGACCCAGTACTTC. Translated: CASSLLTTSGSGETQYF.

The chain carries TRBV29-1 and TRBJ2-1; 9 nucleotides agree with TRBD2. V dropped 4 bases and J dropped 8; count of bases not matched to a gene: 12. Per germline, CDR1 SQVTM and CDR2 ANQGSEA. The CDR3 runs to 15 residues. CDR3 DNA: TGCAGCGTTGGTTCAGTGCGGGGGGGCAGGGATGAGCAGTTCTTC. It codes for CSVGSVRGGRDEQFF.

The chain carries TRBV29-1 and TRBJ1-1; D is undetermined. V was pared by 6 bases and J by 1 base, with 15 bases between. Germline V gene sequence: CDR1 SQVTM, CDR2 ANQGSEA. The CDR3 covers 14 residues. CDR3 DNA: TGCAGCGTCACCCGGAGGACGGGGAACACTGAAGCTTTCTTT. Its protein is CSVTRRTGNTEAFF.